The 12 T cell receptor beta chains below all came from one sample that was sequenced in a study of T cell changes during pregnancy in multiple sclerosis. The assay was immunoSEQ multiplex PCR, and TCRdb's table has in-frame clones only and misses some. The sample consists of 39,000 or so clones, about 92% of them appearing once. The material was CD8+ T cells from peripheral blood mononuclear cells, obtained before pregnancy. The receptors were gathered from a female donor with multiple sclerosis, enrolled in a pregnancy study.

This clone was counted only a few times. The genes are TRBV2 and TRBJ1-1, with D perhaps TRBD1 (5 bases). Germline V gives CDR1 SNHLY, CDR2 FYNNEI. Trimming removed 6 bases at V and 8 bases at J, with 7 bases between. This CDR3 contains 10 residues. CDR3 nucleotide sequence: TGTGCCAGCAGGGGGGGAGAAGCTTTCTTT. Protein: CASRGGEAFF.

The chain combines TRBV27 with TRBJ1-1, with D maybe TRBD1 (5 bases). The CDR3 totals 13 residues. The V end lost 4 bases, the J end lost 2 bases, and 8 bases lay between the germline ends. Germline values: CDR1 MNHEY, CDR2 SMNVEV (reference sequence). The DNA for the CDR3 is TGTGCCAGCAGTTCCGGACAAAACACTGAAGCTTTCTTT. Protein sequence: CASSSGQNTEAFF.

The chain is built from TRBV14 and TRBJ2-4; a weak D match, TRBD1 (5 bases). V was clipped by 0 bases and J by 1 base, with 19 bases between them. CDR3 length: 19 amino acids. In germline, CDR1 is SGHDN, CDR2 FVKESK. CDR3 residues: CASSQEPGLIQWAKNIQYF. The CDR3 bases are TGTGCCAGCAGCCAAGAGCCAGGGCTCATTCAGTGGGCCAAAAACATTCAGTACTTC.

This clone was recorded only once. The chain employs TRBV5-1 and TRBJ2-1; the match to TRBD2 covers 8 bases. V shed 0 bases, J shed 2 bases, and the junction held 4 bases outside the gene matches. This CDR3 is 16 amino acids long. The V gene's germline CDR1 is SGHRS and CDR2 YFSETQ. CDR3 DNA: TGCGCCAGCAGCTTGGAAGTTAGCGGGACCTACAATGAGCAGTTCTTC. It yields the protein CASSLEVSGTYNEQFF.

The rearrangement links TRBV27 to TRBJ1-1; D remains ambiguous. This CDR3 comprises 14 residues. In germline, CDR1 is MNHEY, CDR2 SMNVEV (reference sequence). V was clipped by 3 bases and J by 1 base, with 9 bases between them. The CDR3 DNA is TGTGCCAGCAGTTTCAACAGAAAGAACACTGAAGCTTTCTTT. Translating gives CASSFNRKNTEAFF.

V usage is TRBV25-1 and J usage is TRBJ2-2, with D hard to call. Trimming removed 8 bases from V and 6 bases from J, with 7 bases in between. Germline-derived CDR1 and CDR2 are MGHDK and SYGVNS. This CDR3 region has 11 residues. This CDR3 reads CASSVSGELFF. The CDR3 DNA reads TGTGCCAGCTCGGTCTCCGGGGAGCTGTTTTTT.

J is TRBJ2-7 and V is TRBV9; TRBD2 matches at 7 bases. J gave up 1 base and V 4 bases, and 8 bases lay outside the gene matches. The germline V gene has CDR1 SGDLS and CDR2 YYNGEE. The CDR3 is 15 amino acids. CDR3 sequence: CASSLGGTTSYEQYF. The DNA for the CDR3 is TGTGCCAGCAGCTTGGGGGGGACTACGTCCTACGAGCAGTACTTC.

This clone was recorded a few times. V usage is TRBV7-2 and J usage is TRBJ1-5; no reliable D call. Between the trimmed V and J ends, which lost 2 bases and 6 bases, there was a span of 8 bases. The CDR3 consists of 13 residues. CDR1 SGHTA and CDR2 FQGNSA come from the germline V gene. Here the CDR3 DNA reads TGTGCCAGCAGCTTAAGGAGGGCTCAGCCCCAGCATTTT. It translates to CASSLRRAQPQHF.

This rearrangement joins TRBV7-3 to TRBJ2-3; 7 nucleotides line up with TRBD2. The germline CDR1 and CDR2 sequences are SGHTA and FQGTGA. The CDR3 length is 14 residues. After removal of 4 bases from V and 1 base from J, the junction contained 2 bases not matched to a gene. CDR3 sequence reads: CASSSAGRTDTQYF. CDR3 in DNA: TGTGCCAGCAGCTCAGCGGGACGCACAGATACGCAGTATTTT.

The sample holds one count of this clone. The germline gene is not matched at one end of the junction; a read error may be the cause. V gene TRBV7-2 combines with J gene TRBJ1-1; 10 bases align to TRBD1. The germline V gene encodes CDR1 SGHTA and CDR2 FQGNSA. CDR3 length: 18 amino acids. This CDR3 reads CASSLTAGTGALNPEAFF. As DNA, the CDR3 is TGTGCCAGCAGCTTGACAGCCGGGACAGGGGCGTTGAACCCTGAAGCTTTCTTT.

The chain has TRBV29-1 and TRBJ1-4; 9 bases match TRBD1. The CDR3 consists of 18 residues. From germline, CDR1 is SQVTM and CDR2 ANQGSEA. Trimming took 3 bases from V and 0 from J; bases not matched to a gene: 11. The CDR3, as DNA: TGCAGCGTTGAGGTTTCCGGGACAGGGATGGCAACTAATGAAAAACTGTTTTTT. Encoded protein: CSVEVSGTGMATNEKLFF. The full variable domain, completed using reference TRBV29-1 and TRBJ1-4, is SAVISQKPSRDICQRGTSLTIQCQVDSQVTMMFWYRQQPGQSLTLIATANQGSEATYESGFVIDKFPISRPNLTFSTLTVSNMSPEDSSIYLCSVEVSGTGMATNEKLFFGSGTQLSVL.

The chain has TRBV2 and TRBJ2-5; the match to TRBD2 covers 10 bases. Unmatched junction bases numbered 8, after V lost 4 bases and J lost 3 bases. The CDR3 length is 16 residues. Germline V gene lookup returns CDR1 SNHLY and CDR2 FYNNEI. The CDR3 nucleotides are TGTGCCAGCAGTGTGGCTAGCGGGGGCCCCAAAGAGACCCAGTACTTC. It translates to CASSVASGGPKETQYF.